This entry concerns a single T cell receptor (beta chain). These data originate in a study of blood T cell repertoires in COVID-19. V was pared by 4 bases and J by 6 bases, with 10 bases between. The CDR3 has 12 residues. Germline values: CDR1 SGDLS, CDR2 YYNGEE. Sequencing was performed with immunoSEQ multiplex PCR; in TCRdb, only in-frame clones are kept and a portion is missing. This sample carries approximately 54,000 clones, more than 85% of them seen once, and the ten largest clones take less than 4%. Input material: peripheral blood. The chain is built from TRBV9 and TRBJ1-2; perhaps TRBD1 as D (6 bases). This receptor was taken from a middle-aged man with acute or convalescent COVID-19. DNA of the CDR3: TGTGCCAGCAGCAGGGGGGGGCATGGCTACACCTTC. It encodes CASSRGGHGYTF.